The 2 T cell receptor beta chains below all came from one sample that was sequenced in a study of T cells expressing NK-cell markers. TCRdb reanalyzed the 5' RACE reads and collapses them to one entry per CDR3 protein, without DNA. This specimen shows over 150,000 distinct CDR3 sequences; the ten leading clones hold 20% to 25%. Source material: blood T cells: a sorted CD56 or NKG2C T cell subset, CD4+ or CD8+ T cells, or bulk PBMC T cells (not recorded which). These receptors all stem from a man aged 18 to 69 in good health.

The chain is built from TRBV28 and TRBJ2-3; TCRdb reports TRBD2, a call that lacks DNA to check it against. Per germline, CDR1 MDHEN and CDR2 SYDVKM. This CDR3 comprises 12 residues. The CDR3 loop reads CASGLTTDTQYF.

This rearrangement joins TRBV27 to TRBJ2-1. The CDR3 consists of 12 residues. Germline CDR1 reads MNHEY; CDR2 reads SMNVEV (reference sequence). CDR3 protein: CASSGLNNEQFF.